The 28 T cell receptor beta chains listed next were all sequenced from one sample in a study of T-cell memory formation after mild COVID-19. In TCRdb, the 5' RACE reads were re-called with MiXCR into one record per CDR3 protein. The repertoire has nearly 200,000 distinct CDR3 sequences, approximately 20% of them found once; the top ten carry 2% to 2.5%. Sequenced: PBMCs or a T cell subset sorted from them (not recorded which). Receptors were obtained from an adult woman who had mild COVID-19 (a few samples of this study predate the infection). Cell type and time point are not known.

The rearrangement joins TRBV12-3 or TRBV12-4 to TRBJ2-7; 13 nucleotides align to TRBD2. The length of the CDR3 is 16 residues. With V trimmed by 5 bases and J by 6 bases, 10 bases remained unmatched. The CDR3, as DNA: TGTGCCAGCAGTCCGGTTCCGGGACTAGCGGGACGCGAGCAGTACTTC. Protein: CASSPVPGLAGREQYF.

As DNA, the CDR3 is TGTGCCAGCAGCTGGACCTCTAAGAGCTCCTACAATGAGCAGTTCTTC. It is translated as CASSWTSKSSYNEQFF. V usage is TRBV7-6 and J usage is TRBJ2-1, with D unresolved. CDR1 SGHVS and CDR2 FNYEAQ come from the germline V gene. This CDR3 is 16 amino acids long. Trimming pared 4 bases from V and 0 bases from J, leaving 13 bases between.

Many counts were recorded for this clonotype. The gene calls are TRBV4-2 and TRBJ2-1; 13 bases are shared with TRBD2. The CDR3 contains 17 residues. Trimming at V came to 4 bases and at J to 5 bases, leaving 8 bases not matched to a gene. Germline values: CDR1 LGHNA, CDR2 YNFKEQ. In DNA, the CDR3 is TGTGCCAGCAGCCGCGGACTAGCGGGAGAAGGTCACAATGAGCAGTTCTTC. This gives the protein CASSRGLAGEGHNEQFF.

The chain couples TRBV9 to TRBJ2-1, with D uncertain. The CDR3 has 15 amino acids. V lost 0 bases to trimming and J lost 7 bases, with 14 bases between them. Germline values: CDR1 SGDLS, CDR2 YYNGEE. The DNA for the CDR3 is TGTGCCAGCAGCGTAGATAGTATGTGGGGAAATGAGCAGTTCTTC. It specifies CASSVDSMWGNEQFF.

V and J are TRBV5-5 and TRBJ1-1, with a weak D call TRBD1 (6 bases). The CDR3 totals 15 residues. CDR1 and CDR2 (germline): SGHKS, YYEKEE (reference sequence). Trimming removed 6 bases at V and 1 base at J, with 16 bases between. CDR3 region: CASTFSGGTNTEAFF. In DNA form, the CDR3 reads TGTGCCAGCACCTTCTCCGGGGGCACGAACACTGAAGCTTTCTTT.

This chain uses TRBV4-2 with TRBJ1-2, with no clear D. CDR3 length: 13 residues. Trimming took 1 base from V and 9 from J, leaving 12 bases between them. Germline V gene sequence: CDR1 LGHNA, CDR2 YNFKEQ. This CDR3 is CASSQGVLESYTF. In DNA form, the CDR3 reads TGTGCCAGCAGCCAAGGGGTACTAGAGAGCTACACCTTC.

The CDR3 sequence: CASSAFPGQPNTEAFF. Written as DNA, the CDR3 is TGTGCCAGCAGCGCATTCCCGGGACAGCCGAACACTGAAGCTTTCTTT. The chain recombines TRBV9 with TRBJ1-1, with 7 bases fitting TRBD1. V dropped 3 bases and J dropped 1; count of bases not matched to a gene: 9. Germline V gene sequence: CDR1 SGDLS, CDR2 YYNGEE. This CDR3 comprises 16 residues. The full variable domain, completed using reference TRBV9 and TRBJ1-1, is DSGVTQTPKHLITATGQRVTLRCSPRSGDLSVYWYQQSLDQGLQFLIQYYNGEERAKGNILERFSAQQFPDLHSELNLSSLELGDSALYFCASSAFPGQPNTEAFFGQGTRLTVV.

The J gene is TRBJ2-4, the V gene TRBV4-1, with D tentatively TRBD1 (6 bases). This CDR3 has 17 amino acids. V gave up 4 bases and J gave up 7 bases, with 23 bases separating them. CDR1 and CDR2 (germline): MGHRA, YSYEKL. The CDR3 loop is CASSLSLRGGARNIQYF. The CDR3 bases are TGCGCCAGCAGCCTCTCTCTAAGAGGGGGAGCGCGGAACATTCAGTACTTC.

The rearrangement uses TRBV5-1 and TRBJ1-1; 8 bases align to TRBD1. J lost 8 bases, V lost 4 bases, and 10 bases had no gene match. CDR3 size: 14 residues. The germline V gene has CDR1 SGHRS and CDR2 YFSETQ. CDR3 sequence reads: CASSGLDRAQEAFF. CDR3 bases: TGCGCCAGCAGCGGGCTGGACAGGGCCCAGGAAGCTTTCTTT.

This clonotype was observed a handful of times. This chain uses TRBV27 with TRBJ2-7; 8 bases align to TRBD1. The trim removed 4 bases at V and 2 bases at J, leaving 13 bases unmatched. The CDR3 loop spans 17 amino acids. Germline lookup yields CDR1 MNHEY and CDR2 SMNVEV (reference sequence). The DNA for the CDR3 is TGTGCCAGCAGTTCTCTTCCAAGGACAGGGCTTACCTACGAGCAGTACTTC. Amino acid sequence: CASSSLPRTGLTYEQYF.

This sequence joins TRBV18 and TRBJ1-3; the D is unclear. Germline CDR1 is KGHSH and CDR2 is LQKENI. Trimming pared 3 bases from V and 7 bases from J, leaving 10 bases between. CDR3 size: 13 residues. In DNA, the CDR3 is TGTGCCAGCTCACCTGAATCTCGGAACACCATATATTTT. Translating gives CASSPESRNTIYF.

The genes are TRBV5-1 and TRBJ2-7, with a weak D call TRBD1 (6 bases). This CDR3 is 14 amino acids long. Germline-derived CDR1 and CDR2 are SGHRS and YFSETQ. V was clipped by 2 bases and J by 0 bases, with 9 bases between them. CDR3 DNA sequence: TGCGCCAGCAGCTTCCAGGACAGCTCCTACGAGCAGTACTTC. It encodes CASSFQDSSYEQYF.

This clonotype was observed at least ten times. The CDR3 loop reads CASSFLAGVSYNEQFF. DNA for the CDR3: TGTGCCAGCAGTTTCCTAGCGGGAGTCTCCTACAATGAGCAGTTCTTC. The V call is TRBV12-3 or TRBV12-4, the J call TRBJ2-1, with 10 bases aligning to TRBD2. The CDR3 consists of 16 residues. The ends lost 3 bases at V and 0 bases at J; junction bases unmatched: 2.

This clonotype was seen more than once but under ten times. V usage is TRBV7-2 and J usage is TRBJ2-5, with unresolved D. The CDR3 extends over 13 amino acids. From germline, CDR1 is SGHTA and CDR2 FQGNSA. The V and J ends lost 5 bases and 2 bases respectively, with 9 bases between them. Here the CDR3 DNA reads TGTGCCAGCAGCCGACTGAATCAAGAGACCCAGTACTTC. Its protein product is CASSRLNQETQYF.

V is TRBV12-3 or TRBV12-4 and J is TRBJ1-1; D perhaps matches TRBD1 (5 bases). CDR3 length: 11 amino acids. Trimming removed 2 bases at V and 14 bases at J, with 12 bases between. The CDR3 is CASSLLARVFF. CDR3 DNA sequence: TGTGCCAGCAGTTTACTGGCCAGGGTATTCTTT.

Here the CDR3 reads CASSRTDVYEQYF. In DNA form, the CDR3 reads TGTGCCAGCAGCCGTACAGATGTCTACGAGCAGTACTTC. The chain couples TRBV9 to TRBJ2-7, with D uncertain. The CDR3 totals 13 residues. Between the trimmed V and J ends, which lost 4 bases and 3 bases, there was a span of 11 bases. Germline CDR1 reads SGDLS; CDR2 reads YYNGEE.

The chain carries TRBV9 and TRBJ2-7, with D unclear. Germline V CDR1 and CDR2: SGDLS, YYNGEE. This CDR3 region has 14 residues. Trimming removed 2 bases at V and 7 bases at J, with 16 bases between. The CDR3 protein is CASSVSPRPEEQYF. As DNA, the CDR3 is TGTGCCAGCAGCGTTTCCCCCCGTCCGGAAGAGCAGTACTTC.

The CDR3 DNA reads as TGCGCCAGCAGGTCGGGGACTAGCGGCAATTCCGGCGAGCAGTACTTC. As protein: CASRSGTSGNSGEQYF. V is TRBV5-1 and J is TRBJ2-7; 11 positions match TRBD2. This CDR3 spans 16 amino acids. Germline CDR1 SGHRS, CDR2 YFSETQ. J was trimmed by 6 bases and V by 5 bases; bases with no gene match: 13.

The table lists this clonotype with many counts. CDR3 region: CATSDGDIRPTDTQYF. CDR3 DNA: TGTGCCACCAGTGATGGTGACATACGCCCCACAGATACGCAGTATTTT. The chain combines TRBV24-1 with TRBJ2-3; D call uncertain. With 3 bases removed from V and 2 bases from J, the gap between germline ends came to 14 bases. CDR1 and CDR2 (germline): KGHDR, SFDVKD. CDR3 size: 16 residues.

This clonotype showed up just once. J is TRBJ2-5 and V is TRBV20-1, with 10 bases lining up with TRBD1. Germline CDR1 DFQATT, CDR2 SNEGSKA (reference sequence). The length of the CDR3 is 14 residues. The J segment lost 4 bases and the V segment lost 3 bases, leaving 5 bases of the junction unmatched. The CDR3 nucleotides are TGCAGTGCTAGGGGGACAGGGGCGGGAGAGACCCAGTACTTC. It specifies CSARGTGAGETQYF.

CDR3 amino acids: CASSFTGTMNTEAFF. The CDR3 DNA follows: TGTGCCAGCAGCTTCACGGGGACGATGAACACTGAAGCTTTCTTT. The chain carries TRBV11-2 and TRBJ1-1; TRBD1 is a possible D gene (5 bases). CDR3 size: 15 residues. CDR1 SGHAT and CDR2 FQNNGV come from the germline V gene. The V end lost 3 bases, the J end lost 0 bases, and 11 bases lay between the germline ends.

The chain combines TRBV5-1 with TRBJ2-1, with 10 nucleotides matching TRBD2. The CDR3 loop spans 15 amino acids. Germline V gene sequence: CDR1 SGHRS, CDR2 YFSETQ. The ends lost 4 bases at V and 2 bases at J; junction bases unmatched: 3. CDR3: CASSPGLATYNEQFF. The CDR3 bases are TGCGCCAGCAGCCCGGGACTAGCGACCTACAATGAGCAGTTCTTC.

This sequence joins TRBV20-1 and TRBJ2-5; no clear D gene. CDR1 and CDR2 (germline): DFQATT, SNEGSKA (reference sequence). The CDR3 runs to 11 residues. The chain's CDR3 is CSHMRGETQYF. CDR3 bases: TGCAGCCATATGAGAGGAGAGACCCAGTACTTC.

CDR3: CASSQGTSGAYEQYF. The CDR3 DNA reads TGTGCCAGCAGCCAAGGGACTAGCGGGGCCTACGAGCAGTACTTC. This chain connects TRBV4-2 to TRBJ2-7, with 12 positions matching TRBD2. This CDR3 comprises 15 residues. Looked up from germline, CDR1 is LGHNA and CDR2 is YNFKEQ. V lost 1 base and J lost 2; bases outside the gene matches: 0.

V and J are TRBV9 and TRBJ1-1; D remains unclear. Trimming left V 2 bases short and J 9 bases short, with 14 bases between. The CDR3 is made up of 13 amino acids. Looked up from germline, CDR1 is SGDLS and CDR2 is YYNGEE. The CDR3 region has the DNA TGTGCCAGCAGCGTGGGGATTGAGGAGAAAGCTTTCTTT. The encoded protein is CASSVGIEEKAFF.

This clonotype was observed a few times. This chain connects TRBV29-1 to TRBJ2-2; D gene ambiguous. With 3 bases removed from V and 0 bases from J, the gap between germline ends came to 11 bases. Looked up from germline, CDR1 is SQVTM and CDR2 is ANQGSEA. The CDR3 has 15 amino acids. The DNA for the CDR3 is TGCAGCGTTGACGCCCCGGACGCGAACACCGGGGAGCTGTTTTTT. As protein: CSVDAPDANTGELFF.

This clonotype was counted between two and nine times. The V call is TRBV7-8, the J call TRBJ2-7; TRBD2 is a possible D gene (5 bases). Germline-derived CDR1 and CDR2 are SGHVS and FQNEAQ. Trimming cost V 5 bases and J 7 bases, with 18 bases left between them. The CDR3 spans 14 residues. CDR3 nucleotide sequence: TGTGCCAGCAGCGCCAAGATCCTCGGGGAAGAGCAGTACTTC. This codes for CASSAKILGEEQYF.

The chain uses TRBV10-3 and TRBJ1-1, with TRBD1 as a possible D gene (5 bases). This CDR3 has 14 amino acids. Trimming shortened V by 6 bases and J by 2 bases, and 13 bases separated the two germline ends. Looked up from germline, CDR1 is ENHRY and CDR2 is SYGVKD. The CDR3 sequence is CAIRQDSSNTEAFF. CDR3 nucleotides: TGTGCCATCAGGCAAGACAGTTCTAACACTGAAGCTTTCTTT.